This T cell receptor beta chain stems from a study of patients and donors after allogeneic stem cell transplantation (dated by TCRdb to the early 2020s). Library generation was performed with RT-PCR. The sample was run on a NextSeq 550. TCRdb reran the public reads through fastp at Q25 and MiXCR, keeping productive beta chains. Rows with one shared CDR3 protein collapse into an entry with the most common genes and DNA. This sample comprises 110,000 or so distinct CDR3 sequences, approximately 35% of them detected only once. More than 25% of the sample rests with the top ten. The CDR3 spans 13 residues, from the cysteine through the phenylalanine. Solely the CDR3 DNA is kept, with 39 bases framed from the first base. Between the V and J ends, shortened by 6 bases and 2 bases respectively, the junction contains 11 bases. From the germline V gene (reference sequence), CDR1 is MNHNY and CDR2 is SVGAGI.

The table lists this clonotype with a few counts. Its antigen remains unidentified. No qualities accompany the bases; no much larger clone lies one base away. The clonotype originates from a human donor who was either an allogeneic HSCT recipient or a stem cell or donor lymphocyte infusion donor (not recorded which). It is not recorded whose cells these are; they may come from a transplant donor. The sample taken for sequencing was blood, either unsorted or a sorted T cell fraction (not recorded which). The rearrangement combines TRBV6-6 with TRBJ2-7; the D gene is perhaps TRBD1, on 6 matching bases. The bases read TGTGCCAGCAGACTTGACAGGCCCTACGAGCAGTACTTC. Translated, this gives CASRLDRPYEQYF.